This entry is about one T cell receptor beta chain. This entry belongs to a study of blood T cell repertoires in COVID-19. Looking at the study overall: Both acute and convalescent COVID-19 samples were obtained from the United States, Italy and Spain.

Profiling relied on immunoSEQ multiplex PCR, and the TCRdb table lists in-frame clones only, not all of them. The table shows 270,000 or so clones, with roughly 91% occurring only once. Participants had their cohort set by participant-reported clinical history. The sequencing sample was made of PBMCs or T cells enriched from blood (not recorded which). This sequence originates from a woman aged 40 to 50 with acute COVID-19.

The CDR3 DNA sequence: TGTGCCACCTCTGGAAGAGGGTATGCCGACACAGATACGCAGTATTTT. Amino acid sequence: CATSGRGYADTDTQYF. The J gene is TRBJ2-3, the V gene TRBV24-1; a weak D match, TRBD2 (5 bases). Germline V gene lookup returns CDR1 KGHDR and CDR2 SFDVKD. V lost 9 bases, J lost 2 bases, and 20 bases lay in between. CDR3 size: 16 residues.